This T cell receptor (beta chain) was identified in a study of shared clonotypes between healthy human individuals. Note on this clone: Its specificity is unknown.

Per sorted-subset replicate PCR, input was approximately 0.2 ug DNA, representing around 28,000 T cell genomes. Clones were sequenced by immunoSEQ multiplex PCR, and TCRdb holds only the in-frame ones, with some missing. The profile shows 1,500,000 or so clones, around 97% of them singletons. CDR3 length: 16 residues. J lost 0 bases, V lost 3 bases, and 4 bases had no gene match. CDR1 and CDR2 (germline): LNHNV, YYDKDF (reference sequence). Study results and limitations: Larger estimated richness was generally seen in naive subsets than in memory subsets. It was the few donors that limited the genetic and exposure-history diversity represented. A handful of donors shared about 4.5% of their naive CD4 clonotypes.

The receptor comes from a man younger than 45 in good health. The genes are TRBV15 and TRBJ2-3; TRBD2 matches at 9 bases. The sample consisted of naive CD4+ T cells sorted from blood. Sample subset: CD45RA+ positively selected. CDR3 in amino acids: CATSRISGRSTDTQYF. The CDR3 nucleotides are TGTGCCACCAGCAGGATAAGCGGGAGGAGCACAGATACGCAGTATTTT.